One TCR beta chain is described in this entry. Its antigen is not known. This sample is drawn from a study of Ad26.COV2.S vaccination and SARS-CoV-2 variants. General study points: The study found similar non-spike TCR breadth in vaccine and placebo recipients.

Germline V lookup: CDR1 MDHEN, CDR2 SYDVKM. The CDR3 has 15 residues. The V and J ends lost 11 bases and 12 bases, in that order; junction bases with no gene match: 22. The repertoire was sequenced with immunoSEQ multiplex PCR; TCRdb's copy has only in-frame clones and lacks some. The sample records roughly 350,000 clones, about 89% being singletons. Described treatment: around 19 received Ad26.COV2.S at low or high dose, single or two shots; five or six received placebo; per-sample allocation not given. Sampling was done on day 63 after the first vaccine or placebo injection. The specimen was peripheral blood, collected in a trial of Ad26.COV2.S vaccine versus placebo. The sequence derives from a person aged 18-60 years who received the Ad26.COV2.S COVID-19 vaccine or a placebo. The chain uses TRBV28 and TRBJ1-2, with TRBD1 matching 9 bases. Here the CDR3 reads CAVPDGTGISSYHTF. CDR3 nucleotide sequence: TGTGCCGTCCCGGACGGGACAGGGATATCGTCATACCACACCTTC.